This is a list of T cell receptor beta chains from one sample in a study of blood T cell repertoires in COVID-19. The method was immunoSEQ multiplex PCR; TCRdb's version includes in-frame clones alone and lacks a portion of them. The table shows over 130,000 clones, with 77% occurring only once. Sequenced sample: peripheral blood. These receptors came from a woman aged 50 to 60 with active or convalescent COVID-19. Both conserved end residues are trimmed from each CDR3. A D gene is named only where the DNA matches it firmly.

TRBV6-5,NA,12,ASKSQTLGNTIY
TRBV5-6,NA,12,ASSRRGSNQPQH
TRBV27,TRBD2,13,ASSAPSGRVNEQF
TRBV5-8,NA,14,ASSLDGAKATTEAF
TRBV28,TRBD1,14,ASRSTGQGMRQPQH
TRBV6-2/TRBV6-3,TRBD2,14,ASSLAGSPRSGELF
TRBV5-6,TRBD1,14,ASSLGTGVPYNEQF
TRBV4-2,NA,12,ASSQDRGSGELF
TRBV18,TRBD1,12,ASSATGAGQPQH
TRBV5-1,TRBD1,14,ASSLAGTGLFNEQY
TRBV7-3,TRBD2,15,ASSSLGRAGPGNEQF
TRBV7-9,NA,12,ASSPRVSNYGYT
TRBV28,TRBD1,14,ASSLYRGGGDEKLF
TRBV30,NA,16,AWSRGGAEGIMNSPLH
TRBV30,NA,13,ASTGRGSRNTEAF
TRBV4-3,NA,12,ASSHAINTGELF
TRBV6-2/TRBV6-3,NA,14,ASSYGRPYSYNEQF
TRBV28,NA,12,ASRPPGEAYGYT
TRBV19,NA,11,ASCDIYTGELF
TRBV5-1,TRBD1,13,ASSLDDRGIDEQY
TRBV11-3,NA,12,ASSLVGAGNTIY
TRBV28,NA,9,AITTAYEQY
TRBV28,TRBD1,13,ASSNYRGYSETQY
TRBV18,TRBD2,13,ASSRLAGGTDTQY
TRBV18,TRBD2,15,ASSPLRTSGNQETQY
TRBV29-1,NA,12,SVDRAGANGELF
TRBV20-1,NA,9,SASHRRDYT
TRBV6-2/TRBV6-3,NA,10,ASSSGYQPQH
TRBV6-4,TRBD1,16,ASRVGKTGKGCYYGYT
TRBV19,NA,14,ASSMGLGLNTGELF
TRBV7-2,NA,14,ASSLVGAGSYTEAF
TRBV5-6,NA,16,ASSLEGHIIPRDTEAF
TRBV3-1/TRBV3-2,TRBD2,14,ASSQETSGRVNEQF
TRBV27,NA,13,ASGQRGFSNQPQH
TRBV7-2,TRBD1,15,ASSPGQGDPLSHEQF
TRBV7-2,NA,14,ASSLVGASATGELF
TRBV19,TRBD1,17,ASSIASGTGGIGTGELF
TRBV28,NA,9,ASSLRGEQY
TRBV3-1/TRBV3-2,NA,12,ASSYGQMNTEAF
TRBV5-6,NA,13,ASSLASWAFETQY
TRBV5-8,NA,10,ASSLAVRGYT
TRBV5-1,NA,13,ASSLATSGANVLT
TRBV28,NA,10,ASRGGAGELF
TRBV5-1,NA,12,ASSFSTGNNEQF
TRBV28,NA,15,ATGPPGGPSSGNTIY
TRBV7-9,TRBD1,13,ASSLGTGSIDGYT
TRBV5-1,TRBD1,14,ASSISGTGDTDTQY
TRBV18,NA,12,ASSPRNSHDEQY
TRBV5-1,TRBD1,13,ASSLEGANTGELF
TRBV2,NA,13,ASSEARTNNSPLH
TRBV7-3,NA,13,ASSFSMGNNSPLH
TRBV19,NA,12,ASSAIQKNTEAF
TRBV7-6,TRBD1,16,ASSFFTGAPSLYNEQF
TRBV11-2,NA,15,ASSTPRGGREDTEAF
TRBV4-2,TRBD2,17,ASSPRVGASGGAIDTQY
TRBV5-1,NA,12,ASSLLAENTEAF
TRBV19,NA,12,ASSGDKPNTEAF
TRBV7-8,NA,13,ASSDGIGGNQPQH
TRBV30,NA,13,AWSRQELSRTEAF
TRBV25-1,NA,11,ASSAGMNTEAF